The T cell receptor (beta chain) described here comes from a study of blood T cell repertoires in COVID-19. CDR1 and CDR2 (germline): KGHSH, LQKENI. The CDR3 totals 15 residues. Trimming stripped 3 bases from V and 2 bases from J, with 11 bases between. The protocol was immunoSEQ multiplex PCR, while the TCRdb copy is restricted to in-frame clones and leaves out a portion. The sample contains 150,000 to 160,000 clones, around 84% of which appear only once. The gene calls are TRBV18 and TRBJ1-5; D is perhaps TRBD1 (5 bases). The origin of this receptor is a man older than 75 with acute or convalescent COVID-19. Sequencing was performed on peripheral blood. DNA for the CDR3: TGTGCCAGCTCACCCGGGCAGGGTGGCAATCAGCCCCAGCATTTT. Protein product: CASSPGQGGNQPQHF.